Listed below are T cell receptor beta chains from one sample, sequenced in a study of blood T cell repertoires in COVID-19. The protocol was immunoSEQ multiplex PCR, while the TCRdb copy is restricted to in-frame clones and leaves out a portion. Seen here are some 230,000 clones, 85% to 90% observed once, and the top ten hold about 3.5%. The sequencing sample was made of PBMCs or T cells enriched from blood (not recorded which). These receptors originate from a young woman in a cohort exposed to, infected with or recovered from COVID-19 (not recorded which). Both conserved end residues are part of each CDR3. The D gene is left open where the match is weak. Expanded clones get a size class; other rows say once, few or many, or leave the size out.

D gene	clone size	V gene	CDR3 length	J gene	CDR3 DNA	CDR3 protein
.	.	TRBV30	13	TRBJ1-2	TGTGCCTGGTCATATCAGGGCCCGGGTGGCTACACCTTC	CAWSYQGPGGYTF
TRBD1	.	TRBV9	17	TRBJ1-1	TGTGCCAGCAGCGTAGTTGGGGACAGGGGAGGAAACACTGAAGCTTTCTTT	CASSVVGDRGGNTEAFF
TRBD2	.	TRBV25-1	14	TRBJ2-5	TGTGCCAGCAGTGAATGGGAGGGGAGGGAGACCCAGTACTTC	CASSEWEGRETQYF
TRBD1	.	TRBV6-5	13	TRBJ2-2	TGTGCCACCGGGACAGGAAACACCGGGGAGCTGTTTTTT	CATGTGNTGELFF
TRBD1	few	TRBV29-1	14	TRBJ2-7	TGCAGCGTCCTAGCCTCGACAGGGAACTACGAGCAGTACTTC	CSVLASTGNYEQYF
.	.	TRBV5-1	13	TRBJ2-5	TGCGCCAGCAGTCGGACAGTCAGAGAGACCCAGTACTTC	CASSRTVRETQYF
.	.	TRBV24-1	15	TRBJ1-3	TGTGCCACCAGTCCCTCGTCGGGCTCTGGAAACACCATATATTTT	CATSPSSGSGNTIYF
TRBD2	.	TRBV7-3	16	TRBJ2-2	TGTGCCAGCAGCCCCCTCGCGGGAGGGCCGGCCGGGGAGCTGTTTTTT	CASSPLAGGPAGELFF
TRBD1	.	TRBV29-1	13	TRBJ1-2	TGCAGCGTTGACGGACAGGGAGGCTATGGCTACACCTTC	CSVDGQGGYGYTF
.	.	TRBV14	11	TRBJ2-7	TGTGCCAGCAGCGAGCAATACGAGCAGTACTTC	CASSEQYEQYF
.	.	TRBV5-6	12	TRBJ2-7	TGTGCCAGCCGTGCAGGGTTTGAAGAGCAGTACTTC	CASRAGFEEQYF
TRBD1	once	TRBV30	16	TRBJ1-5	TGTGCCTGGAGTGTACAGGGGCAGGCGGCTGGTCAGCCCCAGCATTTT	CAWSVQGQAAGQPQHF
.	once	TRBV11-2	15	TRBJ1-2	TGTGCCAGCAGCTTAGATCAAAACGTAGGGGATGGCTACACCTTC	CASSLDQNVGDGYTF
TRBD1	.	TRBV9	16	TRBJ1-6	TGTGCCAGCAGCGCCCCCTCCACAGGGGGAAGGTCACCCCTCCACTTT	CASSAPSTGGRSPLHF
TRBD1	.	TRBV9	14	TRBJ1-1	TGTGCCAGCAGCGTAGCGGGACAGGGGGCGCAAGCTTTCTTT	CASSVAGQGAQAFF
TRBD2	few	TRBV5-1	15	TRBJ2-1	TGCGCCAGCAGCCTGGGACTAGCGGAGTACAATGAGCAGTTCTTC	CASSLGLAEYNEQFF
.	.	TRBV27	14	TRBJ2-2	TGTGCCAGTGGAGACGTCCTTAACACCGGGGAGCTGTTTTTT	CASGDVLNTGELFF
.	.	TRBV7-2	15	TRBJ2-7	TGTGCCAGCAGCTTCATGACAGGAGCCGGCTACGAGCAGTACTTC	CASSFMTGAGYEQYF
.	.	TRBV7-2	15	TRBJ1-2	TGTGCCAGCAGCTCTAGGGGGGGGTCTGGCTATGGCTACACCTTC	CASSSRGGSGYGYTF
TRBD2	.	TRBV11-2	13	TRBJ2-1	TGTGCCAGCAGCGCGGGAGGCGGGGAGAGGCAGTTCTTC	CASSAGGGERQFF
.	.	TRBV6-2/TRBV6-3	15	TRBJ2-6	TGTGCCAGCAGTTATCCCCCTTTTGGGGCCAACGTCCTGACTTTC	CASSYPPFGANVLTF
.	.	TRBV10-3	12	TRBJ2-7	TGTGCCATCAGCCGGGGGACCTACGAGCAGTACTTC	CAISRGTYEQYF
TRBD2	once	TRBV7-8	12	TRBJ2-7	TGTGCCAGCAGCTTACGGGGGGTCGAGCAGTACTTC	CASSLRGVEQYF
.	.	TRBV18	13	TRBJ1-5	TGTGCCAGCTCACCCTCCGATACTCGCCCCCAGCATTTT	CASSPSDTRPQHF
TRBD1	.	TRBV7-6	16	TRBJ1-2	TGTGCCAGCAGCCTGGGACAGGGGGTACGAAGTGGCGGCTACACCTTC	CASSLGQGVRSGGYTF
.	once	TRBV6-5	16	TRBJ1-2	TGTGCCAGCAGTTACTCGAGGGGAGGAATCTCGTACGGCTACACCTTC	CASSYSRGGISYGYTF
.	.	TRBV5-1	17	TRBJ2-1	TGCGCCAGCAGCTTGTTAGTCGGGTCCGGGGGGCCCAATGAGCAGTTCTTC	CASSLLVGSGGPNEQFF
TRBD1	.	TRBV7-8	15	TRBJ1-2	TGTGCCAGCAGCTTTAGGACAGGAGCTAACTATGGCTACACCTTC	CASSFRTGANYGYTF
TRBD1	.	TRBV7-2	14	TRBJ1-4	TGTGCCAGCACCTCACAGGGGGCCCGAGAAAAACTGTTTTTT	CASTSQGAREKLFF
.	.	TRBV5-5	14	TRBJ1-1	TGTGCCAGCAGCAATCCTACAGGGATGACTGAAGCTTTCTTT	CASSNPTGMTEAFF
TRBD1	.	TRBV6-2/TRBV6-3	14	TRBJ2-4	TGTGCCAGCAGCCCGACAGGGGCGAAGGACATTCAGTACTTC	CASSPTGAKDIQYF
TRBD1	.	TRBV28	16	TRBJ1-1	TGTGCCAGCAGTTTAGCGTTCGGACAGGGGGCCACTGAAGCTTTCTTT	CASSLAFGQGATEAFF
.	.	TRBV9	13	TRBJ1-6	TGTGCCAGCAGCGTAGAAGGGGAACCACCCCTCCACTTT	CASSVEGEPPLHF
TRBD1	once	TRBV7-9	15	TRBJ2-3	TGTGCCAGCAGCCCCGGACAGGGGAGGACAGATACGCAGTATTTT	CASSPGQGRTDTQYF
.	.	TRBV19	11	TRBJ1-4	TGTGCCAGTAGTAACCCTCAGAAACTGTTTTTT	CASSNPQKLFF
TRBD2	.	TRBV7-2	17	TRBJ2-7	TGTGCCAGCAGCTTGGGACTAGCGGGGTCTCACTCCTACGAGCAGTACTTC	CASSLGLAGSHSYEQYF
TRBD1	.	TRBV28	15	TRBJ1-1	TGTGCCAGCAGTTTAAGGGGGCGCCTGGGGACTGAAGCTTTCTTT	CASSLRGRLGTEAFF
.	.	TRBV6-5	12	TRBJ1-5	TGTGCCAGCTCCCGGGGATATCAGCCCCAGCATTTT	CASSRGYQPQHF
TRBD1	once	TRBV11-2	14	TRBJ2-7	TGTGCCAGCAGCCCCGGGACAGGGGCCTACGAGCAGTACTTC	CASSPGTGAYEQYF
TRBD1	.	TRBV19	15	TRBJ1-1	TGTGCCACCAGGACAGGGAGTTTTGGAGACACTGAAGCTTTCTTT	CATRTGSFGDTEAFF
.	.	TRBV11-2	14	TRBJ2-7	TGTGCCAGCAGCTTGGACTACCGGGCGGGCGAGCAGTACTTC	CASSLDYRAGEQYF
.	.	TRBV19	14	TRBJ2-7	TGTGCCAGTAGTTTCGCCCAGGGTACCCACGAGCAGTACTTC	CASSFAQGTHEQYF
.	once	TRBV21-1	14	TRBJ1-4	TGTGCCAGCAGCCCGACAGGGACAAATGAAAAACTGTTTTTT	CASSPTGTNEKLFF
.	.	TRBV7-9	14	TRBJ1-4	TGTGCCAGCAGCCATGGACAGAATAATGAAAAACTGTTTTTT	CASSHGQNNEKLFF
.	.	TRBV5-1	15	TRBJ1-3	TGCGCCAGCAGCTTGTCGGCAGGCTCTGGAAACACCATATATTTT	CASSLSAGSGNTIYF